These T cell receptor beta chains were read from a single sample in a study of cytomegalovirus exposure and HLA in healthy donors. Repertoires were generated with immunoSEQ multiplex PCR, while TCRdb's copy carries only in-frame clones and drops some. This sample has around 85,000 clones; about 82% occur once, and the top ten carry approximately 7.5%. Material: PBMCs. The source is a man in his thirties or forties in good health and CMV-seronegative. The CDR3 runs from the conserved cysteine through the conserved F or W.

v_call: TRBV13
cdr3_aa: CASSPDGTGSTEAFF

v_call: TRBV6-5
cdr3_aa: CASSLGHNEQFF

v_call: TRBV7-2
cdr3_aa: CASTAQPSMNTEAFF

v_call: TRBV10-3
cdr3_aa: CAIGQGQETQYF

v_call: TRBV30
cdr3_aa: CAWNSGGNTIYF

v_call: TRBV5-1
cdr3_aa: CASSDRALGGDTEAFF

v_call: TRBV27
cdr3_aa: CASSQVGTGRTEAFF

v_call: TRBV6-6
cdr3_aa: CASSYSGQGAWELFF

v_call: TRBV7-2
cdr3_aa: CASSLGRGQTQYF

v_call: TRBV18
cdr3_aa: CASSQDRLNTEAFF

v_call: TRBV5-6
cdr3_aa: CASSLLSGTSADEQYF

v_call: TRBV27
cdr3_aa: CASSRAKLGGSTEAFF

v_call: TRBV7-8
cdr3_aa: CASSLIGEVSTEAFF

v_call: TRBV9
cdr3_aa: CASSTGQLNTEAFF

v_call: TRBV10-3
cdr3_aa: CAIGRDRGLSGYTF

v_call: TRBV4-3
cdr3_aa: CASSPGKGGDEKLFF

v_call: TRBV5-1
cdr3_aa: CASSLAGTDPRTGELFF

v_call: TRBV27
cdr3_aa: CASTKGQGVPGELFF

v_call: TRBV27
cdr3_aa: CASSLYTTGGWSYNEQFF

v_call: TRBV18
cdr3_aa: CASSQVEANSQPQHF

v_call: TRBV5-1
cdr3_aa: CASSLQGEGEKLFF

v_call: TRBV25-1
cdr3_aa: CASSETGRGSIRGYTF

v_call: TRBV5-6
cdr3_aa: CASSSSTVSLYGYTF

v_call: TRBV30
cdr3_aa: CAWSGAYGYTF

v_call: TRBV19
cdr3_aa: CASSGVYNEQFF

v_call: TRBV5-1
cdr3_aa: CASSLAGQDTGELFF

v_call: TRBV18
cdr3_aa: CASSPRTGSGANVLTF

v_call: TRBV5-1
cdr3_aa: CASSFGQLYEQYF

v_call: TRBV6-6
cdr3_aa: CASSSRQGVNEQYF

v_call: TRBV5-1
cdr3_aa: CASSWPLAGGSTDTQYF

v_call: TRBV4-3
cdr3_aa: CASSLTGTPYNEQFF

v_call: TRBV2
cdr3_aa: CASSEAGGRVGNTIYF

v_call: TRBV11-3
cdr3_aa: CARKGQNTGELFF

v_call: TRBV30
cdr3_aa: CAWCPERLAFTGELFF

v_call: TRBV29-1
cdr3_aa: CSVFPDSNEQYF

v_call: TRBV4-1
cdr3_aa: CASSQDVTGQETQYF

v_call: TRBV19
cdr3_aa: CASGSNGRESPLHF